These T cell receptor beta chains were read from a single sample in a study of OX40 agonist ivuxolimab in advanced cancers. The method was immunoSEQ multiplex PCR; TCRdb's version includes in-frame clones alone and lacks a portion of them. The sample comprises approximately 35,000 clones, 88% of which are singletons, and about 4.3% rests with the top ten. The sequences come from CD4+ or CD8+ T cells sorted from blood, collected in a trial of the OX40 agonist ivuxolimab. The receptors originated from an adult with an advanced solid tumor such as melanoma, head and neck, liver or kidney cancer. Each CDR3 is given with its conserved first and last residue. The order of the fields is V gene, D gene, clone size, J gene, CDR3 protein, CDR3 DNA. The D gene is left open where the match is weak. A clone size is listed for some rows: how often the clone was seen (once, few, many), or a class if it is expanded.

TRBV23-1	TRBD1	-	TRBJ2-3	CASGTGVTDTQYF	TGCGCCAGCGGGACAGGGGTTACAGATACGCAGTATTTT
TRBV7-3	-	-	TRBJ1-1	CASSLEILTVNTEAFF	TGTGCCAGCAGCTTAGAAATATTGACAGTTAACACTGAAGCTTTCTTT
TRBV5-1	-	few	TRBJ1-1	CASSWGPEWGTEAFF	TGCGCCAGCAGCTGGGGGCCGGAATGGGGGACTGAAGCTTTCTTT
TRBV28	-	-	TRBJ1-4	CASSTTGTGIREKLFF	TGTGCCAGCAGTACGACCGGGACGGGAATTCGGGAAAAACTGTTTTTT
TRBV6-1	-	-	TRBJ2-3	CASSAPDTQYF	TGTGCCAGCAGTGCACCAGATACGCAGTATTTT
TRBV18	TRBD1	-	TRBJ1-1	CASAHTGAMNTEAFF	TGTGCCAGCGCTCACACAGGGGCCATGAACACTGAAGCTTTCTTT
TRBV27	-	-	TRBJ1-2	CASSPRTGIYGYTF	TGTGCCAGCAGTCCGCGGACCGGGATCTATGGCTACACCTTC
TRBV5-1	-	-	TRBJ1-6	CASSLGAGTTGAPLHF	TGCGCCAGCAGCTTGGGGGCAGGGACCACAGGCGCACCCCTCCACTTT
TRBV30	TRBD1	-	TRBJ2-2	CAWSWGQGASGELFF	TGTGCCTGGAGTTGGGGACAGGGGGCCTCCGGGGAGCTGTTTTTT
TRBV6-1	TRBD1	-	TRBJ2-7	CASSAGTAVFSYEQYF	TGTGCCAGCAGTGCAGGGACAGCGGTTTTCTCCTACGAGCAGTACTTC
TRBV5-8	TRBD2	-	TRBJ2-1	CASSAGTVLAGVPYDEQFF	TGTGCCAGCAGCGCCGGGACGGTCCTAGCGGGAGTACCCTACGATGAGCAGTTCTTC
TRBV18	TRBD2	once	TRBJ2-3	CASSPPASGSTDTQYF	TGTGCCAGCTCACCCCCGGCTAGCGGGAGCACAGATACGCAGTATTTT
TRBV7-9	TRBD1	-	TRBJ1-4	CASSEGGTNEKLFF	TGTGCCAGCAGCGAAGGGGGCACTAATGAAAAACTGTTTTTT
TRBV27	TRBD1	-	TRBJ2-4	CASSQTRQGANIQYF	TGTGCCAGCAGTCAGACACGACAGGGAGCAAACATTCAGTACTTC
TRBV19	-	-	TRBJ1-5	CASSEGNSGFSTHQPQHF	TGTGCCAGTAGTGAGGGGAATTCGGGTTTTAGTACGCATCAGCCCCAGCATTTT
TRBV30	TRBD1	-	TRBJ2-7	CAWRNRGNYEQYF	TGTGCCTGGCGTAACAGGGGGAACTACGAGCAGTACTTC
TRBV7-2	-	-	TRBJ2-7	CASSLAGTSYEQYF	TGTGCCAGCAGCTTAGCAGGGACATCCTACGAGCAGTACTTC
TRBV6-1	-	few	TRBJ1-1	CASHITGYTEAFF	TGTGCCAGCCACATAACGGGGTACACTGAAGCTTTCTTT
TRBV7-8	-	-	TRBJ2-1	CASSLDPSGFSYNEQFF	TGTGCCAGCAGCTTAGACCCTAGTGGGTTCTCCTACAATGAGCAGTTCTTC
TRBV28	-	-	TRBJ2-2	CASSLALKGELFF	TGTGCCAGCAGTTTAGCCCTAAAGGGGGAGCTGTTTTTT